The rows below give T cell receptor beta chains drawn from one sample of a study of T cells expressing NK-cell markers. With the 5' RACE reads reprocessed, TCRdb shows one record per CDR3 protein and no DNA. The sample's table shows some 410,000 distinct CDR3 sequences. The sequenced sample consisted of blood T cells: a sorted CD56 or NKG2C T cell subset, CD4+ or CD8+ T cells, or bulk PBMC T cells (not recorded which). The receptors originated from a woman between 18 and 70 years old in good health. Each CDR3 is given with its conserved first and last residue. Fields, in order: J gene, V gene, CDR3 protein.

TRBJ2-5 | TRBV7-2 | CASSQMSGTQYF
TRBJ2-1 | TRBV5-1 | CASSPSGSLGEQFF
TRBJ1-1 | TRBV12-3/TRBV12-4 | CASNVHQGNTEAFF
TRBJ1-5 | TRBV14 | CASSPNSGQPQHF
TRBJ2-4 | TRBV21-1 | CASSGGTSGRFEAKNIQYF
TRBJ2-2 | TRBV24-1 | CATSDPDRVNTGELFF
TRBJ2-1 | TRBV12-3/TRBV12-4 | CASSLLAGGRSYNEQFF
TRBJ1-3 | TRBV7-9 | CASSLPRGGGNTIYF
TRBJ2-5 | TRBV6-6 | CASTKGETQYF
TRBJ1-5 | TRBV20-1 | CSAIWQGAGPQHF
TRBJ1-6 | TRBV27 | CASSLEGLQGHYNSPLHF
TRBJ1-2 | TRBV12-3/TRBV12-4 | CASRETGGGYGYTF
TRBJ2-1 | TRBV12-3/TRBV12-4 | CASSFFGLAGVSEQFF
TRBJ2-3 | TRBV20-1 | CSVTVVARSLTDTQYF
TRBJ2-5 | TRBV12-3/TRBV12-4 | CASSFSGIGQETQYF
TRBJ2-6 | TRBV7-9 | CASSLAQGLSGANVLTF
TRBJ1-5 | TRBV6-5 | CASSYWYQGGNQPQHF
TRBJ2-5 | TRBV20-1 | CSATPGLASQETQYF
TRBJ2-7 | TRBV29-1 | CSASAGVPDEQYF
TRBJ1-1 | TRBV12-3/TRBV12-4 | CANARTGVRDTEAFF
TRBJ1-6 | TRBV12-5 | CASGLVPQGIGDSPLHF
TRBJ2-1 | TRBV7-9 | CASSLRLVIDNEQFF
TRBJ2-5 | TRBV18 | CASSPRQNRETQYF
TRBJ2-1 | TRBV19 | CASSIAGTLFNEQFF
TRBJ2-2 | TRBV20-1 | CSARRPGQGYTGELFF
TRBJ1-5 | TRBV7-9 | CASSLTSVNQPQHF